This T cell receptor beta chain was identified during a study of chemoradiotherapy in HPV16-positive cancers. About the research overall: Functional T-cell assays on a couple of HPV16-positive patients' cells defined candidate HPV-specific clones and common TCR motifs.

Over chemoradiotherapy, repertoires were sampled more than once. TCRdb's table, derived via immunoSEQ multiplex PCR, lists solely in-frame clones and lacks some. The sample has around 15,000 clones; 60% to 80% are singletons. Germline CDR1 and CDR2: SGHTA and FQGNSA. Trimming took off 0 bases at V and 5 bases at J, with 7 bases between the two ends. CDR3 size: 13 residues. Whole-study findings and limits: Candidate HPV-specific clones and E7-related TCR motifs grew in tumor during treatment.

A remark on this clone: Antigen: not known.

This clonotype was obtained from a human donor with HPV-associated anogenital cancer. This material was obtained from a patient who underwent chemoradiotherapy. The rearrangement joins TRBV7-2 to TRBJ2-5; unclear D gene. The CDR3 sequence is CASSLAVFETQYF. The DNA of the CDR3 is TGTGCCAGCAGCTTAGCAGTATTTGAGACCCAGTACTTC.